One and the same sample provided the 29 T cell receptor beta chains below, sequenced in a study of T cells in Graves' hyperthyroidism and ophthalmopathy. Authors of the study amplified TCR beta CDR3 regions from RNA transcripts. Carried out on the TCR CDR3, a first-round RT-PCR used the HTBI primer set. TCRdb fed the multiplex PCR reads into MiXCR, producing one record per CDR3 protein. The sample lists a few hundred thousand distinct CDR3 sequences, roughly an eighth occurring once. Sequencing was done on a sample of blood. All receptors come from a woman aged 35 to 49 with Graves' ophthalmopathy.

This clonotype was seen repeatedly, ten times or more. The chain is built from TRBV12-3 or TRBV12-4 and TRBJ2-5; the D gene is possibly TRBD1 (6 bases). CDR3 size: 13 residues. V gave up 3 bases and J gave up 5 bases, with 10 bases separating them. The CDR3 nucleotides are TGTGCCAGCAGTTTCAGGGGCCCGGAGACCCAGTACTTC. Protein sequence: CASSFRGPETQYF.

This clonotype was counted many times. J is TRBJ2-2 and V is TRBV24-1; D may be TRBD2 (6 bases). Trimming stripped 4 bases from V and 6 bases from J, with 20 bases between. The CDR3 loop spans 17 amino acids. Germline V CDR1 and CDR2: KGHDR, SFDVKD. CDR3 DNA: TGTGCCACCAGTGACCCTGAGCAAGTTCGGGAGCCCGGGGAGCTGTTTTTT. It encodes CATSDPEQVREPGELFF.

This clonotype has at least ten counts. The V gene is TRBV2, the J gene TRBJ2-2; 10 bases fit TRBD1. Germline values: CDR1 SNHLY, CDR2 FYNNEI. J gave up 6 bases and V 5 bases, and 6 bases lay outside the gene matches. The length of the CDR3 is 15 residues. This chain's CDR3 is CASSSTGGASGELFF. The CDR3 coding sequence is TGTGCCAGCAGTTCGACAGGGGGCGCGTCCGGGGAGCTGTTTTTT.

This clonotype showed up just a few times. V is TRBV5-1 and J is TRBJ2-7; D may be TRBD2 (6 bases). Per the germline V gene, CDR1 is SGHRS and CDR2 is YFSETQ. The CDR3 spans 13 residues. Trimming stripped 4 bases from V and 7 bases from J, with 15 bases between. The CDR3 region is CASSRGAGTEQYF. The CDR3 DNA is TGCGCCAGCAGCCGGGGTGCGGGGACGGAGCAGTACTTC.

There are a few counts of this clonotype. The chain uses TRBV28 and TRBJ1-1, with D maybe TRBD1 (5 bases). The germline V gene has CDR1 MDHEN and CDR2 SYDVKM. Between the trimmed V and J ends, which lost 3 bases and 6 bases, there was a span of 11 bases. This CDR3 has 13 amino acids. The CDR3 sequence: CASSLGGVAEAFF. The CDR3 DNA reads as TGTGCCAGCAGTTTGGGGGGGGTCGCTGAAGCTTTCTTT.

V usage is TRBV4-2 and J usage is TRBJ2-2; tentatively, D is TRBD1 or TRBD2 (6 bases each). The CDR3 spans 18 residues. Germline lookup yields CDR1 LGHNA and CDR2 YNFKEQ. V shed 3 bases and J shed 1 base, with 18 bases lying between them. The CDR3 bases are TGTGCCAGCAGCCACGGTGATTCGGGGGCCGAGAACACCGGGGAGCTGTTTTTT. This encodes CASSHGDSGAENTGELFF.

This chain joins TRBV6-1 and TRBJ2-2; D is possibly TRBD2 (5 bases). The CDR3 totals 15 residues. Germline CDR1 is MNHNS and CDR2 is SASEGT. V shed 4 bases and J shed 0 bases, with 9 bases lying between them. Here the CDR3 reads CASSVRGSNTGELFF. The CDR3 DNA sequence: TGTGCCAGCAGTGTCCGGGGTTCGAACACCGGGGAGCTGTTTTTT.

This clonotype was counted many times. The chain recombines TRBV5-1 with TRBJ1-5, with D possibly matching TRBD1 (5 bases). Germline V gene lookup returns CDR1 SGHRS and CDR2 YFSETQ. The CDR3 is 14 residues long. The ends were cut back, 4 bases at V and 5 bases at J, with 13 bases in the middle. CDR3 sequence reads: CASSPGPRDQPQHF. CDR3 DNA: TGCGCCAGCAGCCCGGGACCCAGAGATCAGCCCCAGCATTTT.

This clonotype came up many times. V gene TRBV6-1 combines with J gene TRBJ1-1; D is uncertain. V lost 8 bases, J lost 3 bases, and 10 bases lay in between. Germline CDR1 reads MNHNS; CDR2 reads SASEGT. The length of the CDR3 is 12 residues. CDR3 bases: TGTGCCAGCGGGGAGCGGTACACTGAAGCTTTCTTT. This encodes CASGERYTEAFF.

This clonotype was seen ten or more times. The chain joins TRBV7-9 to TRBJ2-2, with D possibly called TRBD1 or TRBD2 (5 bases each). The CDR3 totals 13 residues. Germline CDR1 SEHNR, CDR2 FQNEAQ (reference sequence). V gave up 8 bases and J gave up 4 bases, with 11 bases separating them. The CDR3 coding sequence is TGTGCCAGCGTCGGGGCGGTCACCGGGGAGCTGTTTTTT. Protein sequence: CASVGAVTGELFF. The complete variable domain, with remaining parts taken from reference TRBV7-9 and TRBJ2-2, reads DTGVSQNPRHKITKRGQNVTFRCDPISEHNRLYWYRQTLGQGPEFLTYFQNEAQLEKSRLLSDRFSAERPKGSFSTLEIQRTEQGDSAMYLCASVGAVTGELFFGEGSRLTVL.

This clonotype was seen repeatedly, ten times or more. The CDR3 DNA reads as TGTGCCAGCAGCACCAATGCGGCAGGAGTATCGACCGGGGAGCTGTTTTTT. This encodes CASSTNAAGVSTGELFF. The chain links TRBV7-2 to TRBJ2-2; no clear D gene. CDR3 length: 17 residues. Per the germline V gene, CDR1 is SGHTA and CDR2 is FQGNSA. With 5 bases removed from V and 5 bases from J, the gap between germline ends came to 21 bases.

The CDR3 reads CASSPNREPPQHF. For the CDR3, the DNA is TGTGCCAGCAGCCCAAACCGGGAGCCGCCCCAGCATTTT. The V call is TRBV3-1, the J call TRBJ1-5; D is ambiguous. The germline V gene encodes CDR1 LGHDT and CDR2 YNNKEL (reference sequence). This CDR3 comprises 13 residues. The V and J ends lost 4 bases and 9 bases respectively, with 13 bases between them.

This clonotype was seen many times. The CDR3 DNA is TGCAGTGCTAGCTTCAATGAGCAGTTCTTC. Its protein is CSASFNEQFF. The chain is built from TRBV20-1 and TRBJ2-1, with no clear D. This CDR3 has 10 amino acids. The germline gives CDR1 DFQATT, CDR2 SNEGSKA (reference sequence). V gave up 3 bases and J gave up 6 bases, with 3 bases separating them.

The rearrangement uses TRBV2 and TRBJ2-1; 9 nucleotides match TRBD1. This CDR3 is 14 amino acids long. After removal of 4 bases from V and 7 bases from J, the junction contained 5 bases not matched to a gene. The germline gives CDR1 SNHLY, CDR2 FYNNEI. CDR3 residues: CASSAGTGWNEQFF. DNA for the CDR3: TGTGCCAGCAGTGCCGGGACAGGGTGGAATGAGCAGTTCTTC. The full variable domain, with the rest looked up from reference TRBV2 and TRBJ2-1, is EPEVTQTPSHQVTQMGQEVILRCVPISNHLYFYWYRQILGQKVEFLVSFYNNEISEKSEIFDDQFSVERPDGSNFTLKIRSTKLEDSAMYFCASSAGTGWNEQFFGPGTRLTVL.

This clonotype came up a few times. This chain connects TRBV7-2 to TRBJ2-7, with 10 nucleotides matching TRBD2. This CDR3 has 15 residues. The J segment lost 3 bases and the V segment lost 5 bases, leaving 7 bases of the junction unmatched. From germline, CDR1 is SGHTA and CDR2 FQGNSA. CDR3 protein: CASSPSSGRYYEQYF. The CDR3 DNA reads TGTGCCAGCAGCCCCTCTAGCGGGAGATACTACGAGCAGTACTTC.

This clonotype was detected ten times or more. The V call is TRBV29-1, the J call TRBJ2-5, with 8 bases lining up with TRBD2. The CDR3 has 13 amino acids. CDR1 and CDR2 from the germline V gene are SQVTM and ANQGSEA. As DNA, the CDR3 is TGCGGCGGGTTTAGCGGGATCCAAGAGACCCAGTACTTC. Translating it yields CGGFSGIQETQYF. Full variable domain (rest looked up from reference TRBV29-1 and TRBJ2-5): SAVISQKPSRDICQRGTSLTIQCQVDSQVTMMFWYRQQPGQSLTLIATANQGSEATYESGFVIDKFPISRPNLTFSTLTVSNMSPEDSSIYLCGGFSGIQETQYFGPGTRLLVL.

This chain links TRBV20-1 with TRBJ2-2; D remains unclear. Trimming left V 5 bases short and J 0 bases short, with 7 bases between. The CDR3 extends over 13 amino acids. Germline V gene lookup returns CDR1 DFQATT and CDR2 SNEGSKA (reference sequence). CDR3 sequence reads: CSAPNPNTGELFF. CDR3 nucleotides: TGCAGTGCTCCGAACCCGAACACCGGGGAGCTGTTTTTT.

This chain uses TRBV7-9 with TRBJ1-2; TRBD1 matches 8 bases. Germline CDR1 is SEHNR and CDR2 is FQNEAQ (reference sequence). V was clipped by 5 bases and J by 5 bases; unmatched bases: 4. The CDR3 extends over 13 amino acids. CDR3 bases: TGTGCCAGCAGCACACAGGGGGGGTATGGCTACACCTTC. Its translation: CASSTQGGYGYTF.

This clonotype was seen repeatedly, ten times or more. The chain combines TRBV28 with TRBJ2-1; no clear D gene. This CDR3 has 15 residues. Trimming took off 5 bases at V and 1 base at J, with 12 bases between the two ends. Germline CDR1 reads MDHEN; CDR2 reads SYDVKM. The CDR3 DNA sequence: TGTGCCAGCAGTCCCGGACCCCGATCCTACAATGAGCAGTTCTTC. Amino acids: CASSPGPRSYNEQFF.

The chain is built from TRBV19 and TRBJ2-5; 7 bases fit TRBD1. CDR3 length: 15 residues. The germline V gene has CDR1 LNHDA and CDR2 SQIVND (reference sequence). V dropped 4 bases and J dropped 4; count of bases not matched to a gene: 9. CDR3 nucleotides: TGTGCCAGTAGTAAGGGACAGTCGCCGGGAGAGACCCAGTACTTC. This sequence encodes CASSKGQSPGETQYF.

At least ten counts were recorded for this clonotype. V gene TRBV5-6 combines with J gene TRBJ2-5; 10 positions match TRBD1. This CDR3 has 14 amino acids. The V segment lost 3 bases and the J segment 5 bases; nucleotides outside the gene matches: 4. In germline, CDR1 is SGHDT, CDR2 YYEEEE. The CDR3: CASSSRQGAETQYF. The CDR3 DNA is TGTGCCAGCAGCTCGAGACAGGGGGCGGAGACCCAGTACTTC. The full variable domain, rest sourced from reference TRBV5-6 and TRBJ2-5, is DAGVTQSPTHLIKTRGQQVTLRCSPKSGHDTVSWYQQALGQGPQFIFQYYEEEERQRGNFPDRFSGHQFPNYSSELNVNALLLGDSALYLCASSSRQGAETQYFGPGTRLLVL.

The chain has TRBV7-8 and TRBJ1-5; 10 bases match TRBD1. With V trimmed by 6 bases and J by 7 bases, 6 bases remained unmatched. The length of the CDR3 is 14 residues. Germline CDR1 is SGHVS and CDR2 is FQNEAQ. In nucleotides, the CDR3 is TGTGCCAGCAGACCCGACAGGGGGCCACAGCCCCAGCATTTT. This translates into CASRPDRGPQPQHF.

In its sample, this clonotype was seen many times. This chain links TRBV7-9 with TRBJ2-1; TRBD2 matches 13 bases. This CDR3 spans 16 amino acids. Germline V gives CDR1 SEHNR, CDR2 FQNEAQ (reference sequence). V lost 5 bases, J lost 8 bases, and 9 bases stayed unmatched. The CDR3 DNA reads TGTGCCAGCAGCCCTGGACTAGCGGGAGTGGGCCATGAGCAGTTCTTC. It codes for CASSPGLAGVGHEQFF.

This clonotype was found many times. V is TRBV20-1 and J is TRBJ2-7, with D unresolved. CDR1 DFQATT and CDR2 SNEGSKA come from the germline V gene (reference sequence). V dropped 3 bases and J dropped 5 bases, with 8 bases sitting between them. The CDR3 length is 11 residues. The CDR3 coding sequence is TGCAGTGCTAGCCCTGGAAACGAGCAGTACTTC. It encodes CSASPGNEQYF.

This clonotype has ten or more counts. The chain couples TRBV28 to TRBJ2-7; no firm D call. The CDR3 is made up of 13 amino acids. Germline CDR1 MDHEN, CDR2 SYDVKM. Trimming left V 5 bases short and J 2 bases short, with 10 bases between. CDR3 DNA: TGTGCCAGCAGTAGGACCGTCCCCTACGAGCAGTACTTC. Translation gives CASSRTVPYEQYF.

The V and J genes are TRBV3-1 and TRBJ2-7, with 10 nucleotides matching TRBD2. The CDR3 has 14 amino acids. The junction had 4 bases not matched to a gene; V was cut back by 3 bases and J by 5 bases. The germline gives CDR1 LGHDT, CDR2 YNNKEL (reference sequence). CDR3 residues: CASSHSSGSHEQYF. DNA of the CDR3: TGTGCCAGCAGCCATTCTAGCGGGAGCCACGAGCAGTACTTC.

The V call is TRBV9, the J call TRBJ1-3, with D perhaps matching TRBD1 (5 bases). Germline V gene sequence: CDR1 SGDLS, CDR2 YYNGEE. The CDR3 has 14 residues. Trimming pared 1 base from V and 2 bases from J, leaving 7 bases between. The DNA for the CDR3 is TGTGCCAGCAGCGTACGGGGGGCTGGAAACACCATATATTTT. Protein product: CASSVRGAGNTIYF.

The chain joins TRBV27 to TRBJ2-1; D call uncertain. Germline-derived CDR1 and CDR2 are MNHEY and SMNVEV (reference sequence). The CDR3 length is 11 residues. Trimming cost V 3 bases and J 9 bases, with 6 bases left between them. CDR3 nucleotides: TGTGCCAGCAGTTTGTACGGTGAGCAGTTCTTC. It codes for CASSLYGEQFF.

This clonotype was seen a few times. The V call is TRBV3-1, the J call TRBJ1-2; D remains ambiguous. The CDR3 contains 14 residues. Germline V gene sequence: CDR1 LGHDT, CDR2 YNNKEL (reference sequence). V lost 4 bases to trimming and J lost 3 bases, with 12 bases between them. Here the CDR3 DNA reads TGTGCCAGCAGCCCGTCGGGAGCGGACTATGGCTACACCTTC. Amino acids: CASSPSGADYGYTF.